These 26 T cell receptor beta chains came from one sample sequenced in a study of regulatory T cells in long-lasting Graves disease. Time point indicated: newly diagnosed GD, antithyroid drugs for less than 3 months. After RNA was extracted from PBMCs, the TCR library was made from it. Construction of TCR beta libraries relied on iRepertoire HTBI primers and on Arm-PCR targeting CDR3 regions. TCRdb analysed the multiplex PCR reads with MiXCR anew, one entry per CDR3 protein. The repertoire consists of hundreds of thousands of distinct CDR3 sequences, with 13% occurring once and the leading ten covering roughly a tenth. This same sample was also part of a study on T cells in Graves' hyperthyroidism and ophthalmopathy.

The specimen comprised peripheral blood mononuclear cells (PBMCs), sampled at new diagnosis, from a patient treated with antithyroid drugs. These receptors were collected from a man aged 25 to 40 with Graves disease.

This clonotype was counted ten times or more. In nucleotides, the CDR3 is TGTGCCAGCAGTTTTAGCGGGAGCGCAGATACGCAGTATTTT. This codes for CASSFSGSADTQYF. This chain joins TRBV12-3 or TRBV12-4 and TRBJ2-3; 9 nucleotides line up with TRBD2. The CDR3 is 14 residues long. V dropped 3 bases and J dropped 4; count of bases not matched to a gene: 2.

This chain links TRBV2 with TRBJ2-1, with 10 nucleotides matching TRBD2. J was trimmed by 6 bases and V by 2 bases; bases with no gene match: 7. The CDR3 length is 16 residues. Germline CDR1 reads SNHLY; CDR2 reads FYNNEI. CDR3 DNA: TGTGCCAGCAGTGAAAGGTGGACTAGCGGCCTCAATGAGCAGTTCTTC. The encoded protein is CASSERWTSGLNEQFF.

This clonotype was observed at least ten times. This chain links TRBV11-2 with TRBJ2-1, with D uncertain. The ends were cut back, 2 bases at V and 7 bases at J, with 6 bases in the middle. The CDR3 loop spans 12 amino acids. Germline CDR1 is SGHAT and CDR2 is FQNNGV. The CDR3 region has the DNA TGTGCCAGCAGCTTACTAGTAAATGAGCAGTTCTTC. Protein sequence: CASSLLVNEQFF.

This clonotype has at least ten counts. This sequence joins TRBV7-2 and TRBJ2-3; TRBD2 matches at 10 bases. The CDR3 has 19 residues. CDR1 and CDR2 from the germline V gene are SGHTA and FQGNSA. V gave up 2 bases and J gave up 4 bases; unmatched junction bases: 15. The CDR3 loop is CASSLRLSASGRGSDTQYF. The CDR3 region has the DNA TGTGCCAGCAGCTTAAGGCTTAGTGCTAGCGGGAGAGGTTCAGATACGCAGTATTTT.

This sequence joins TRBV30 and TRBJ2-3; D is undetermined. The V end was cut by 0 bases, the J end by 6 bases, with 16 bases between. Looked up from germline, CDR1 is GTSNPN and CDR2 is SVGIG (reference sequence). The CDR3 contains 15 residues. As DNA, the CDR3 is TGTGCCTGGAGTGTTGGTAGAGCCCGGGTCGATACGCAGTATTTT. Protein sequence: CAWSVGRARVDTQYF. Looking up the rest from reference TRBV30 and TRBJ2-3 gives the full variable domain: SQTIHQWPATLVQPVGSPLSLECTVEGTSNPNLYWYRQAAGRGLQLLFYSVGIGQISSEVPQNLSASRPQDRQFILSSKKLLLSDSGFYLCAWSVGRARVDTQYFGPGTRLTVL.

This clonotype has ten or more counts. This rearrangement joins TRBV29-1 to TRBJ1-1; no clear D. The CDR3 sequence is 15 residues long. Per germline, CDR1 SQVTM and CDR2 ANQGSEA. V lost 1 base to trimming and J lost 6 bases, with 18 bases between them. The CDR3 spells CSVEGDLSPVAEAFF. The DNA of the CDR3 is TGCAGCGTTGAAGGTGACCTATCGCCCGTCGCTGAAGCTTTCTTT.

This clonotype was picked up many times. The V gene is TRBV11-2, the J gene TRBJ2-7; maybe TRBD1 (6 bases). CDR1 and CDR2 from the germline V gene are SGHAT and FQNNGV. This CDR3 is built from 14 residues. V dropped 1 base and J dropped 3 bases, with 10 bases sitting between them. Here the CDR3 DNA reads TGTGCCAGCAGCTTAGCCAGGGGCAGCTACGAGCAGTACTTC. Residues: CASSLARGSYEQYF.

Many counts were recorded for this clonotype. J is TRBJ2-1 and V is TRBV13; maybe TRBD2 (6 bases). The V and J ends lost 3 bases and 6 bases respectively, with 15 bases between them. Germline lookup yields CDR1 PRHDT and CDR2 FYEKMQ (reference sequence). This CDR3 region has 15 residues. The CDR3 nucleotides are TGTGCCAGCAGCTTCGGGACTCCCGGGTTCAATGAGCAGTTCTTC. Translating gives CASSFGTPGFNEQFF.

Comment on this clonotype: This clone may be a read error of a much larger clone one base away. The CDR3 region has the DNA TGTGCCATCAGGGGAGGCTCGCCCGGGGCGTTCTTC. Translation gives CAIRGGSPGAFF. V is TRBV10-3 and J is TRBJ2-1; TRBD2 is a possible D gene (6 bases). The germline gives CDR1 ENHRY, CDR2 SYGVKD. The V gene lost 6 bases and the J gene lost 15 bases, with 18 bases spanning the gap. This CDR3 comprises 12 residues.

This clonotype was seen ten or more times. This rearrangement joins TRBV5-1 to TRBJ2-3; weak D call: TRBD2 (6 bases). Germline V gene sequence: CDR1 SGHRS, CDR2 YFSETQ. The CDR3 totals 16 residues. With 4 bases removed from V and 4 bases from J, the gap between germline ends came to 19 bases. The CDR3 loop is CASSPPGRDPADTQYF. The CDR3, as DNA: TGCGCCAGCAGCCCCCCTGGGCGGGACCCCGCAGATACGCAGTATTTT.

The CDR3 spells CASSEGGRWETQYF. The CDR3 DNA reads as TGTGCCAGCAGTGAAGGGGGGAGGTGGGAGACCCAGTACTTC. The V and J genes are TRBV6-1 and TRBJ2-5; D may be TRBD2 (6 bases). Trimming took off 1 base at V and 5 bases at J, with 11 bases between the two ends. The CDR3 covers 14 residues. The germline V gene encodes CDR1 MNHNS and CDR2 SASEGT.

This clonotype was picked up many times. The chain recombines TRBV6-1 with TRBJ2-3; TRBD2 aligns across 11 bases. Germline V gene data show CDR1 as MNHNS and CDR2 as SASEGT. This CDR3 region has 16 residues. J lost 2 bases, V lost 4 bases, and 5 bases had no gene match. The DNA of the CDR3 is TGTGCCAGCAGTGGACTAGCGGGACTACTCACAGATACGCAGTATTTT. Translated: CASSGLAGLLTDTQYF.

The sample holds many counts of this clonotype. V gene TRBV14 combines with J gene TRBJ2-3; the match to TRBD2 covers 7 bases. Trimming at V came to 4 bases and at J to 2 bases, leaving 0 bases not matched to a gene. The CDR3 has 13 amino acids. The germline V gene has CDR1 SGHDN and CDR2 FVKESK. The CDR3 coding sequence is TGTGCCAGCAGCCGGGACTACACAGATACGCAGTATTTT. Protein sequence: CASSRDYTDTQYF.

Many counts were recorded for this clonotype. The chain carries TRBV12-3 or TRBV12-4 and TRBJ2-1, with D tentatively TRBD2 (6 bases). The DNA matches TRBJ2-5 better at its end, which makes the J call doubtful. This CDR3 comprises 15 residues. CDR3 nucleotides: TGTGCCAGCAGCTTCCCGCCACTAGCTTCCGAGACCCAGTACTTC. Translating gives CASSFPPLASETQYF.

This clonotype was observed many times. The chain is built from TRBV6-1 and TRBJ2-7; D not certain. The CDR3 runs to 11 residues. Germline values: CDR1 MNHNS, CDR2 SASEGT. The V gene lost 2 bases and the J gene lost 5 bases, with 4 bases spanning the gap. For the CDR3, the DNA is TGTGCCAGCAGTGAACCCAACGAGCAGTACTTC. Amino acid sequence: CASSEPNEQYF.

This clonotype was recorded at least ten times. The rearrangement links TRBV29-1 to TRBJ2-3, with 9 bases fitting TRBD2. V lost 2 bases and J lost 8; bases outside the gene matches: 8. The CDR3 is made up of 14 amino acids. Germline CDR1 is SQVTM and CDR2 is ANQGSEA. DNA for the CDR3: TGCAGCGTTGAATGGACTAGCGAGGGGGGTACGCAGTATTTT. Translating it yields CSVEWTSEGGTQYF.

There are many counts of this clonotype. The genes are TRBV6-2 or TRBV6-3 and TRBJ2-1; 7 positions match TRBD2. This CDR3 is 15 amino acids long. Per the germline V gene, CDR1 is MNHEY and CDR2 is SVGEGT. Germline trimming cut 5 bases from V and 3 bases from J; bases unmatched to any gene: 7. The CDR3 nucleotides are TGTGCCAGCAGTCTCATAGCGGGTCTCTACAATGAGCAGTTCTTC. It codes for CASSLIAGLYNEQFF.

This chain uses TRBV9 with TRBJ1-1; the match to TRBD1 covers 7 bases. The length of the CDR3 is 16 residues. Germline CDR1 SGDLS, CDR2 YYNGEE. Trimming cost V 1 base and J 1 base; bases outside gene matches: 7. The CDR3 spells CASSVRAQGTNTEAFF. CDR3 coding DNA: TGTGCCAGCAGCGTACGAGCACAGGGGACGAACACTGAAGCTTTCTTT.

This clonotype has ten or more counts. The J gene is TRBJ2-3, the V gene TRBV12-3 or TRBV12-4; 8 bases match TRBD2. Germline trimming cut 6 bases from V and 6 bases from J; bases unmatched to any gene: 11. This CDR3 comprises 15 residues. The CDR3 protein is CASSLLADGLDTQYF. CDR3 DNA sequence: TGTGCCAGCAGCCTACTAGCGGACGGCCTTGATACGCAGTATTTT.

This chain links TRBV29-1 with TRBJ2-5; 11 nucleotides line up with TRBD2. Trimming cost V 2 bases and J 4 bases; bases outside gene matches: 6. Per germline, CDR1 SQVTM and CDR2 ANQGSEA. The CDR3 sequence is 15 residues long. The CDR3 region has the DNA TGCAGCGTTGAAACTAGCGGGAGAGGGGTAGAGACCCAGTACTTC. Protein sequence: CSVETSGRGVETQYF.

J is TRBJ2-3 and V is TRBV9; 10 bases are shared with TRBD2. CDR3 length: 18 amino acids. The junction had 13 bases not matched to a gene; V was cut back by 6 bases and J by 0 bases. CDR1 is SGDLS, CDR2 YYNGEE, per germline. The CDR3: CASKHLAGEVDSTDTQYF. CDR3 DNA sequence: TGTGCCAGCAAACATCTAGCGGGGGAGGTGGATAGCACAGATACGCAGTATTTT.

To note about this clonotype: This may be a read error: a much more frequent sequence differs by one nucleotide. This sequence joins TRBV19 and TRBJ2-1, with unresolved D. This CDR3 has 14 amino acids. Germline V gene data show CDR1 as LNHDA and CDR2 as SQIVND (reference sequence). Trimming pared 8 bases from V and 0 bases from J, leaving 11 bases between. The CDR3 reads CASCQDASYNEQFF. CDR3 in DNA: TGTGCCAGTTGCCAGGACGCCTCCTACAATGAGCAGTTCTTC. Variable domain in full (rest from reference TRBV19 and TRBJ2-1): DGGITQSPKYLFRKEGQNVTLSCEQNLNHDAMYWYRQDPGQGLRLIYYSQIVNDFQKGDIAEGYSVSREKKESFPLTVTSAQKNPTAFYLCASCQDASYNEQFFGPGTRLTVL.

Ten or more counts support this clonotype. V gene TRBV7-9 combines with J gene TRBJ1-1, with D perhaps matching TRBD1 (6 bases). The CDR3 totals 19 residues. V lost 0 bases to trimming and J lost 1 base, with 21 bases between them. CDR1 and CDR2 (germline): SEHNR, FQNEAQ (reference sequence). The CDR3 spells CASSLARVRLGGQNTEAFF. The CDR3 DNA reads as TGTGCCAGCAGCTTAGCGCGGGTTCGACTAGGGGGGCAGAACACTGAAGCTTTCTTT.

This clonotype occurred many times. The chain combines TRBV5-1 with TRBJ2-3; D unclear. Trimming left V 2 bases short and J 6 bases short, with 10 bases between. Germline CDR1 and CDR2: SGHRS and YFSETQ. CDR3 length: 13 amino acids. The CDR3 region is CASSLGQRDTQYF. CDR3 nucleotide sequence: TGCGCCAGCAGCTTAGGCCAGAGGGATACGCAGTATTTT.

The table lists this clonotype with many counts. The chain couples TRBV11-1 to TRBJ1-5; D is unresolved. The CDR3 runs to 13 residues. Germline CDR1 reads SGHAT; CDR2 reads FQDESV (reference sequence). The ends were cut back, 3 bases at V and 5 bases at J, with 8 bases in the middle. CDR3 sequence: CASSFSPDQPQHF. The CDR3 DNA is TGTGCCAGCAGCTTTTCCCCGGATCAGCCCCAGCATTTT.

This clonotype has a count of ten or more. This chain connects TRBV27 to TRBJ1-1, with TRBD1 matching over 8 bases. CDR1 and CDR2 from the germline V gene are MNHEY and SMNVEV (reference sequence). This CDR3 has 14 residues. V lost 5 bases, J lost 6 bases, and 8 bases stayed unmatched. CDR3: CASSQGQGGPEAFF. In DNA, the CDR3 is TGTGCCAGCAGTCAAGGACAGGGCGGGCCTGAAGCTTTCTTT.